The 22 T cell receptor beta chains below come from one sample, sequenced in a study of T-cell memory formation after mild COVID-19. TCRdb used MiXCR to reprocess the 5' RACE reads, holding one entry per CDR3 protein. Of roughly 580,000 distinct CDR3 sequences listed, roughly 18% are singletons. Material for sequencing was PBMCs or a T cell subset sorted from them (not recorded which). Receptors originate from an adult woman who had mild COVID-19 (a few samples of this study predate the infection). Cell type and time point are not known.

V usage is TRBV7-9 and J usage is TRBJ1-5; D gene unclear. The germline CDR1 and CDR2 sequences are SEHNR and FQNEAQ (reference sequence). The length of the CDR3 is 15 residues. Trimming cost V 0 bases and J 6 bases, with 12 bases left between them. The CDR3: CASSLAGLPGQPQHF. The DNA for the CDR3 is TGTGCCAGCAGCTTAGCAGGGCTCCCCGGTCAGCCCCAGCATTTT.

The V and J genes are TRBV7-9 and TRBJ2-3; D ambiguous. The CDR3 spans 15 residues. The germline V gene has CDR1 SEHNR and CDR2 FQNEAQ (reference sequence). Trimming took 2 bases from V and 2 from J, leaving 11 bases between them. As DNA, the CDR3 is TGTGCCAGCAGCTTATACGGAACCGCCACAGATACGCAGTATTTT. Translation: CASSLYGTATDTQYF.

This clonotype was detected a few times. This sequence joins TRBV24-1 and TRBJ2-3; D unresolved. The germline V gene has CDR1 KGHDR and CDR2 SFDVKD. CDR3 length: 12 amino acids. V lost 9 bases, J lost 2 bases, and 8 bases lay in between. The CDR3 nucleotides read TGTGCCACCTCTACCTTCACAGATACGCAGTATTTT. Amino acid sequence: CATSTFTDTQYF.

This clonotype was counted many times. The CDR3 region is CASSPTAGGPTTEQYF. CDR3 DNA sequence: TGTGCCAGCAGCCCGACAGCGGGAGGCCCAACAACCGAGCAGTACTTC. The chain has TRBV3-1 and TRBJ2-7, with 9 positions matching TRBD2. The CDR3 is 16 residues long. The V segment lost 4 bases and the J segment 6 bases; nucleotides outside the gene matches: 13. Germline values: CDR1 LGHDT, CDR2 YNNKEL (reference sequence).

The CDR3 loop is CASSARQGNSPLHF. DNA for the CDR3: TGCGCCAGCAGCGCACGACAGGGGAATTCACCCCTCCACTTT. The chain employs TRBV5-1 and TRBJ1-6; TRBD1 agrees at 8 bases. J lost 7 bases, V lost 4 bases, and 4 bases had no gene match. The CDR3 has 14 residues. Germline values: CDR1 SGHRS, CDR2 YFSETQ.

The chain combines TRBV12-3 or TRBV12-4 with TRBJ1-5; D is unclear. V lost 4 bases to trimming and J lost 6 bases, with 13 bases between them. CDR3 length: 14 amino acids. CDR3 sequence: CASSSSRLRQPQHF. The CDR3 nucleotides read TGTGCCAGCAGTTCCTCGCGATTACGTCAGCCCCAGCATTTT.

For the CDR3, the DNA is TGCAGTGCTAGATCCGGGACAGGGCATACCTATGGCTACACCTTC. Its translation is CSARSGTGHTYGYTF. This chain joins TRBV20-1 and TRBJ1-2; 9 positions agree with TRBD1. Germline values: CDR1 DFQATT, CDR2 SNEGSKA (reference sequence). This CDR3 contains 15 residues. J was trimmed by 4 bases and V by 2 bases; bases with no gene match: 8.

This clonotype turned up a few times. The rearrangement uses TRBV14 and TRBJ2-1; D may correspond to TRBD1 or TRBD2 (5 bases each). Trimming left V 4 bases short and J 2 bases short, with 15 bases between. Germline V gene lookup returns CDR1 SGHDN and CDR2 FVKESK. The CDR3 length is 16 residues. CDR3 sequence (DNA): TGTGCCAGCAGCCCCTCTTATGGGACGGCCTACAATGAGCAGTTCTTC. It yields the protein CASSPSYGTAYNEQFF.

The chain is built from TRBV29-1 and TRBJ2-6, with D unresolved. The germline V and J ends were trimmed by 4 bases and 0 bases, with 7 bases remaining between them. This CDR3 spans 14 amino acids. The germline CDR1 and CDR2 sequences are SQVTM and ANQGSEA. The CDR3 region is CSVVLSSGANVLTF. The DNA for the CDR3 is TGCAGCGTTGTACTTAGCTCTGGGGCCAACGTCCTGACTTTC.

This rearrangement joins TRBV7-9 to TRBJ1-1, with a weak D call TRBD1 (5 bases). Trimming took off 7 bases at V and 3 bases at J, with 9 bases between the two ends. Germline loops: CDR1 SEHNR, CDR2 FQNEAQ (reference sequence). The CDR3 totals 12 residues. The CDR3 DNA reads TGTGCCAGCATGGCGGGGGACACTGAAGCTTTCTTT. It yields the protein CASMAGDTEAFF.

The rearrangement uses TRBV6-6 and TRBJ2-7; perhaps TRBD2 as D (6 bases). Germline V CDR1 and CDR2: MNHNY, SVGAGI (reference sequence). The CDR3 covers 16 residues. Deletions cut 3 bases from V and 4 bases from J, with 19 bases between. CDR3 residues: CASSYPPRELEYEQYF. The DNA of the CDR3 is TGTGCCAGCAGTTATCCTCCGCGGGAACTAGAATACGAGCAGTACTTC.

The rearrangement links TRBV6-1 to TRBJ2-7; TRBD1 matches at 7 bases. CDR1 and CDR2 (germline): MNHNS, SASEGT. The ends lost 6 bases at V and 6 bases at J; junction bases unmatched: 5. The CDR3 extends over 12 amino acids. CDR3 sequence reads: CASSVQGFEQYF. CDR3 nucleotide sequence: TGTGCCAGCAGCGTACAGGGGTTCGAGCAGTACTTC.

In its sample, this clonotype was seen a few times. The chain joins TRBV6-5 to TRBJ2-7; 9 bases match TRBD1. The germline V gene encodes CDR1 MNHEY and CDR2 SVGAGI. CDR3 length equals 16 residues. Unmatched junction bases numbered 13, after V lost 5 bases and J lost 5 bases. This CDR3 reads CASSERTGGRAHEQYF. Here the CDR3 DNA reads TGTGCCAGCAGTGAGCGAACAGGGGGCAGAGCCCACGAGCAGTACTTC.

This clonotype has only a few counts. The V gene is TRBV12-3 or TRBV12-4, the J gene TRBJ1-2; D is unclear. This CDR3 contains 16 residues. Trimming took 5 bases from V and 6 from J, leaving 22 bases between them. The CDR3 here is CASSPLPLGRRDGYTF. DNA of the CDR3: TGTGCCAGCAGTCCCCTCCCCCTAGGGAGAAGGGATGGCTACACCTTC.

V gene TRBV20-1 combines with J gene TRBJ2-3; 12 nucleotides agree with TRBD2. Germline V gene sequence: CDR1 DFQATT, CDR2 SNEGSKA (reference sequence). Trimming cost V 3 bases and J 2 bases; bases outside gene matches: 6. This CDR3 is built from 16 residues. In DNA form, the CDR3 reads TGCAGTGCTAGGTTTCCTAGCGGGAGGGCCACAGATACGCAGTATTTT. It encodes CSARFPSGRATDTQYF.

The CDR3 is CSARDSRVRPGEQYF. CDR3 in DNA: TGCAGTGCTAGAGATAGCAGGGTCCGCCCGGGGGAGCAGTACTTC. J is TRBJ2-7 and V is TRBV20-1; D is possibly TRBD1 or TRBD2 (5 bases each). The CDR3 totals 15 residues. V was pared by 0 bases and J by 7 bases, with 19 bases between. Germline CDR1 and CDR2: DFQATT and SNEGSKA (reference sequence).

This clonotype has ten or more counts. The chain recombines TRBV5-1 with TRBJ2-1; 8 bases fit TRBD2. Unmatched junction bases numbered 8, after V lost 0 bases and J lost 6 bases. There are 16 residues in the CDR3. The germline gives CDR1 SGHRS, CDR2 YFSETQ. The CDR3 loop is CASSLEGTRWGNEQFF. In DNA form, the CDR3 reads TGCGCCAGCAGCTTGGAAGGGACTAGATGGGGCAATGAGCAGTTCTTC.

In this sample, this clonotype turned up a few times. The genes are TRBV5-6 and TRBJ2-6; no definite D call. Germline V gene lookup returns CDR1 SGHDT and CDR2 YYEEEE. The CDR3 extends over 16 amino acids. Trimming left V 4 bases short and J 0 bases short, with 11 bases between. The CDR3 DNA sequence: TGTGCCAGCAGCCCTCAACCCGACTCTGGGGCCAACGTCCTGACTTTC. Amino acids: CASSPQPDSGANVLTF.

The chain has TRBV5-1 and TRBJ1-1, with 10 bases lining up with TRBD1. This CDR3 has 15 amino acids. V lost 5 bases and J lost 3; bases outside the gene matches: 7. Germline V gives CDR1 SGHRS, CDR2 YFSETQ. CDR3 in DNA: TGCGCCAGCAGGACAGGGGGCGTTAAGGACACTGAAGCTTTCTTT. Amino acid sequence: CASRTGGVKDTEAFF. Together with reference TRBV5-1 and TRBJ1-1, the CDR3 gives the full variable domain: KAGVTQTPRYLIKTRGQQVTLSCSPISGHRSVSWYQQTPGQGLQFLFEYFSETQRNKGNFPGRFSGRQFSNSRSEMNVSTLELGDSALYLCASRTGGVKDTEAFFGQGTRLTVV.

CDR3 DNA sequence: TGTGCCAGCAGCAACGCTACAGGCCGGTTGGGGGCCAACGTCCTGACTTTC. Translated: CASSNATGRLGANVLTF. The V and J genes are TRBV12-3 or TRBV12-4 and TRBJ2-6; a possible D gene is TRBD1 (5 bases). Trimming took off 6 bases at V and 4 bases at J, with 19 bases between the two ends. There are 17 residues in the CDR3.

The V gene is TRBV5-1, the J gene TRBJ1-2; D remains unclear. The V end lost 6 bases, the J end lost 7 bases, and 4 bases lay between the germline ends. CDR1 and CDR2 from the germline V gene are SGHRS and YFSETQ. CDR3 length equals 9 residues. CDR3 bases: TGCGCCAGCACCGGTGGCTACACCTTC. This gives the protein CASTGGYTF.

This clonotype was seen a few times. The CDR3 region has the DNA TGTGCCAGCAGTAACACCGGGACAGGGGTTAATTCACCCCTCCACTTT. Translated: CASSNTGTGVNSPLHF. V is TRBV6-6 and J is TRBJ1-6; 10 nucleotides line up with TRBD1. Germline V gives CDR1 MNHNY, CDR2 SVGAGI (reference sequence). J gave up 6 bases and V 5 bases, and 7 bases lay outside the gene matches. This CDR3 is 16 amino acids long.